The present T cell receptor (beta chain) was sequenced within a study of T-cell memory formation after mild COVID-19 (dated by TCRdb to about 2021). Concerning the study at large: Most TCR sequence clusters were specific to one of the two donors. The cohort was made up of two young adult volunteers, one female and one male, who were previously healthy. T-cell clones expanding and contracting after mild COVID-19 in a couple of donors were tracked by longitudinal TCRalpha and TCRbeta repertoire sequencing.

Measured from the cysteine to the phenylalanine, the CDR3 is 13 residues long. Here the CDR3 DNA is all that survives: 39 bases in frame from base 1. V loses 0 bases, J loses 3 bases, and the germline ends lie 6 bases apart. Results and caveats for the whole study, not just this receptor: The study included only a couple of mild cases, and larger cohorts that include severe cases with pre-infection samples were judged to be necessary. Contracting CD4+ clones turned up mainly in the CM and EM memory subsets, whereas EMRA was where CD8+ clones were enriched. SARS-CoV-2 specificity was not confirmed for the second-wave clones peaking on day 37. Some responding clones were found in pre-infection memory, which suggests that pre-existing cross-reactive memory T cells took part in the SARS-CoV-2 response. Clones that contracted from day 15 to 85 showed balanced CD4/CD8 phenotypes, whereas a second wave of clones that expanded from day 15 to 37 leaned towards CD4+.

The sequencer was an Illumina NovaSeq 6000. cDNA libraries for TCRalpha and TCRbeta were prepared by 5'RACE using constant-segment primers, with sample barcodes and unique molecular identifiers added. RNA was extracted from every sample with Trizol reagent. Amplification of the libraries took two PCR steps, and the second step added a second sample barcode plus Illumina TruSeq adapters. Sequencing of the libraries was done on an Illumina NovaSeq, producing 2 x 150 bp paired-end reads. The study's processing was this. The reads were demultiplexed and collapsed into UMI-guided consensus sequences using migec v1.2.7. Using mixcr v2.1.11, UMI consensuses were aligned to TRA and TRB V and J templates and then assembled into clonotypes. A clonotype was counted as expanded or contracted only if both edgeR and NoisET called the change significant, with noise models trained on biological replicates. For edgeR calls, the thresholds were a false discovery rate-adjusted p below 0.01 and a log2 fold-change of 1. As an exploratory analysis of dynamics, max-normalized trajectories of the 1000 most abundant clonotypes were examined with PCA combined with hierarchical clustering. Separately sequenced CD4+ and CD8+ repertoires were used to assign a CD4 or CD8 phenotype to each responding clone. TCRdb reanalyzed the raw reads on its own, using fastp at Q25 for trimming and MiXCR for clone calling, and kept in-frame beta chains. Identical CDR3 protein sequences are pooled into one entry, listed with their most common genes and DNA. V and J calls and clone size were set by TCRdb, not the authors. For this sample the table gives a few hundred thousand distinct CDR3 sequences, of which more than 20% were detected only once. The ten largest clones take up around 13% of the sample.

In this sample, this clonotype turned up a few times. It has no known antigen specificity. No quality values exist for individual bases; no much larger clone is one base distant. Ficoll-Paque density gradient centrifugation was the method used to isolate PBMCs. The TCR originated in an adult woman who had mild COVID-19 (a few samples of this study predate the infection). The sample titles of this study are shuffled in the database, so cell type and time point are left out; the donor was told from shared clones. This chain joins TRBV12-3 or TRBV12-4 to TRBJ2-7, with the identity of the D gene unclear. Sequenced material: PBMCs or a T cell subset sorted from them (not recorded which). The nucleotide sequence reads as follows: TGTGCCAGCAGTTTAGCTCGGAACTACGAGCAGTACTTC. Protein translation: CASSLARNYEQYF.